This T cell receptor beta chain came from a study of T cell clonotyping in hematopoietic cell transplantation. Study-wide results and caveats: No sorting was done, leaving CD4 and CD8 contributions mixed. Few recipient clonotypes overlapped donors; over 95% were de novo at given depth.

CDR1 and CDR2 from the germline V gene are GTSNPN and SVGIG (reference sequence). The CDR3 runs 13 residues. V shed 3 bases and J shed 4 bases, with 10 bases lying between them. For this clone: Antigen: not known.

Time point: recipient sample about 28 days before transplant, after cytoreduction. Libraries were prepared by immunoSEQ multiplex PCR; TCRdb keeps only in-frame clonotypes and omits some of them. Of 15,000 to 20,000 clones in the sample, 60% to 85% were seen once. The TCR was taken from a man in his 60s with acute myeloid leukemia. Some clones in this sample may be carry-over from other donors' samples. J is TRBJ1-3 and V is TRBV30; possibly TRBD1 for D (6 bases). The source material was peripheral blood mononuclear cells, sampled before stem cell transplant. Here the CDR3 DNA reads TGTGCCTGGAGCGACGGACAGGGAAACACCATATATTTT. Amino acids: CAWSDGQGNTIYF.